This TCR beta chain comes out of a study of response to subunit inactivated influenza vaccine. Findings of the study overall: Researchers suggested that each seasonal influenza vaccination recruits few new T cells.

A single count supports this clonotype. Its antigen is not known. Relative to the germline gene, one junction end is altered; a read error may explain this. TCRdb independently ran MiXCR on the RT-PCR reads; one entry per CDR3 protein. The repertoire includes 400,000 to 550,000 distinct CDR3 sequences, less than 30% of them detected once, and 1.5% to 2% sits in the top ten. The CDR3 has 12 amino acids. The germline V gene has CDR1 MDHEN and CDR2 SYDVKM. The chain is built from TRBV28 and TRBJ2-5; D is uncertain. The receptor's source is a man aged 45-65 years who received an inactivated influenza vaccine. The sample was CD4+ T cells sorted from PBMCs, taken roughly 5 days after vaccination. This CDR3 reads CAISSVPETQYF. For the CDR3, the DNA is TGTGCCATCAGTTCGGTACCAGAGACCCAGTACTTC. The full variable domain, its missing parts supplied by reference TRBV28 and TRBJ2-5, is DVKVTQSSRYLVKRTGEKVFLECVQDMDHENMFWYRQDPGLGLRLIYFSYDVKMKEKGDIPEGYSVSREKKERFSLILESASTNQTSMYLCAISSVPETQYFGPGTRLLVL.